This T cell receptor beta chain originates from a study of spatial heterogeneity in lung cancer. TCRdb itself ran the 5' RACE reads through MiXCR, one entry per CDR3 protein. The data show under 30,000 distinct CDR3 sequences, 4% to 5% seen once. This clonotype came up many times. Documented time point: sample taken at primary tumor resection. Researchers sequenced whole RNA taken from tumor, nontumor lung or frozen PBMC without sorting. The CDR3 length is 18 residues. Germline CDR1 is MNHEY and CDR2 is SVGAGI. Deletions cut 6 bases from V and 0 bases from J, with 22 bases between. The TCR originated in a male donor with early-stage non-small cell lung cancer. The chain joins TRBV6-5 to TRBJ2-3; D could derive from TRBD1 or TRBD2 (5 bases each). Sequenced here: PBMCs, sampled at surgery. CDR3 in amino acids: CASRRGPGRAPSTDTQYF. CDR3 in DNA: TGTGCCAGCAGAAGAGGACCAGGGCGGGCACCTAGCACAGATACGCAGTATTTT.